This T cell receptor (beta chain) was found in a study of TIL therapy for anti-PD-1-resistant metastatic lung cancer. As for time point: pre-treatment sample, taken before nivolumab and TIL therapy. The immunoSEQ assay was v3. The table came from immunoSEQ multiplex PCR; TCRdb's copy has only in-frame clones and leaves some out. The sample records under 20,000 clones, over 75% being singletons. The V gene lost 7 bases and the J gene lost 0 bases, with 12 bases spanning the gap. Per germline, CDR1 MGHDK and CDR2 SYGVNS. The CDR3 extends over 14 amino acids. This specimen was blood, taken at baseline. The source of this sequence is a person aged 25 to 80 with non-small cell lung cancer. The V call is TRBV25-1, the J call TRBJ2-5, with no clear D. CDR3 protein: CASNGWINQETQYF. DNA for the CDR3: TGTGCCAGCAACGGTTGGATTAACCAAGAGACCCAGTACTTC.